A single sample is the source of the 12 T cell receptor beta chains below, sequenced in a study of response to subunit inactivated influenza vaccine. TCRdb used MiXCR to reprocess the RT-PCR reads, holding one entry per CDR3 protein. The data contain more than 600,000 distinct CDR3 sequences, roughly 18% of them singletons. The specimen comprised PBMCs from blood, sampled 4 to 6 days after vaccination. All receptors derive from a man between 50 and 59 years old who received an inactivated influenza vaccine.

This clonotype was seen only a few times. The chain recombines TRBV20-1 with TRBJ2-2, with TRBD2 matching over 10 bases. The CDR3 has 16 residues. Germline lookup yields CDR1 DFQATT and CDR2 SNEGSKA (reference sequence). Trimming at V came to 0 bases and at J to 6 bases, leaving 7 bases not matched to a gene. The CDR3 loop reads CSARESSGRFAGELFF. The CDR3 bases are TGCAGTGCTAGAGAGAGTAGCGGGAGGTTCGCCGGGGAGCTGTTTTTT.

The CDR3 bases are TGCGCCAGCAGTCAGGGGAGAGCTAACTATGGCTACACCTTC. This codes for CASSQGRANYGYTF. The chain has TRBV10-1 and TRBJ1-2, with a possible D match to TRBD1 (6 bases). With 5 bases removed from V and 0 bases from J, the gap between germline ends came to 10 bases. From germline, CDR1 is WNHNN and CDR2 SYGVQD (reference sequence). The length of the CDR3 is 14 residues.

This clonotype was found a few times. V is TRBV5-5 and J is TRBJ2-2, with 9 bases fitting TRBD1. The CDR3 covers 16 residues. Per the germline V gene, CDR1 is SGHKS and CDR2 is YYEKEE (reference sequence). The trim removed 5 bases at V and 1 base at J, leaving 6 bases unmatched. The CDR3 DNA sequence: TGTGCCAGCAGGGCCGGGACAGGGTTGAACACCGGGGAGCTGTTTTTT. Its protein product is CASRAGTGLNTGELFF.

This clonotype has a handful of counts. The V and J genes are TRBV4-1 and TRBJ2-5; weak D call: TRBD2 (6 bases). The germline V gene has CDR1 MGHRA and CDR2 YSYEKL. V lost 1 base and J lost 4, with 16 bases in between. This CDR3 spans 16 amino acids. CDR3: CASSQVRAGITETQYF. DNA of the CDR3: TGCGCCAGCAGCCAAGTTCGAGCGGGTATCACAGAGACCCAGTACTTC.

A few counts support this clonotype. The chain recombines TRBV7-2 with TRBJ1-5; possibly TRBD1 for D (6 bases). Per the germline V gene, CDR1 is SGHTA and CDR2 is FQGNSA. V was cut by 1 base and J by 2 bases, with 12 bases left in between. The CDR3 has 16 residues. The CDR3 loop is CASSLVSGVGNQPQHF. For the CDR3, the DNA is TGTGCCAGCAGCTTAGTGTCAGGGGTGGGCAATCAGCCCCAGCATTTT.

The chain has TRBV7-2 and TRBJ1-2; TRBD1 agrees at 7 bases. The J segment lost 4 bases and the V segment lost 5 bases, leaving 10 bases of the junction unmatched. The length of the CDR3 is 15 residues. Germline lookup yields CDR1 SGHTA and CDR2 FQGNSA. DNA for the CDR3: TGTGCCAGCAGCCCAATAGGACAGGCTGCCTATGGCTACACCTTC. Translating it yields CASSPIGQAAYGYTF.

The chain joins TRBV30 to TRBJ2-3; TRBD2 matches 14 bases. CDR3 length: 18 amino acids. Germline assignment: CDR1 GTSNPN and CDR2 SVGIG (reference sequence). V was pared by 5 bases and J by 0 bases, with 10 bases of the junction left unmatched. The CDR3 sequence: CAWSGLAGGLGSTDTQYF. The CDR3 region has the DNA TGTGCCTGGTCAGGACTAGCGGGAGGACTCGGTAGCACAGATACGCAGTATTTT. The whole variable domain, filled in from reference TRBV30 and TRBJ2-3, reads SQTIHQWPATLVQPVGSPLSLECTVEGTSNPNLYWYRQAAGRGLQLLFYSVGIGQISSEVPQNLSASRPQDRQFILSSKKLLLSDSGFYLCAWSGLAGGLGSTDTQYFGPGTRLTVL.

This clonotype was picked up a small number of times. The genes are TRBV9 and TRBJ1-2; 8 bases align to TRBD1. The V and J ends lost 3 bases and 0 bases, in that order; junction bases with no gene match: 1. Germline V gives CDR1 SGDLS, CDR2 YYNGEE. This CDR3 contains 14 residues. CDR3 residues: CASSGTGTNYGYTF. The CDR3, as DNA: TGTGCCAGCAGCGGGACAGGGACTAACTATGGCTACACCTTC.

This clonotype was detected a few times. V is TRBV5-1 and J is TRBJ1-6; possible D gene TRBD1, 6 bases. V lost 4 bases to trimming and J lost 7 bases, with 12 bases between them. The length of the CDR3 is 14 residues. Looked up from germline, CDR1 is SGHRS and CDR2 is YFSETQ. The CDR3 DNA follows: TGCGCCAGCAGCAGAGGGGGGAAGAATTCACCCCTCCACTTT. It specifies CASSRGGKNSPLHF.

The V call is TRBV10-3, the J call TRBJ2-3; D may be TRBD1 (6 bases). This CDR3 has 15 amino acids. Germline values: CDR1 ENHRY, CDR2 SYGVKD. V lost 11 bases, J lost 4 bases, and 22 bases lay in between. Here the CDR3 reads CAAGRVLSGADTQYF. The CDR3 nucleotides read TGTGCCGCGGGCAGGGTCCTTTCAGGGGCAGATACGCAGTATTTT.

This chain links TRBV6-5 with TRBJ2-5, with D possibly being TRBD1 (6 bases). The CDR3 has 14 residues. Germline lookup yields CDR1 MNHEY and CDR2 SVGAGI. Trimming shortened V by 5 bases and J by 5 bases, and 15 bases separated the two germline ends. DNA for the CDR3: TGTGCCAGCAGTAACAGGGAGTTTTGGGAGACCCAGTACTTC. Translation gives CASSNREFWETQYF.

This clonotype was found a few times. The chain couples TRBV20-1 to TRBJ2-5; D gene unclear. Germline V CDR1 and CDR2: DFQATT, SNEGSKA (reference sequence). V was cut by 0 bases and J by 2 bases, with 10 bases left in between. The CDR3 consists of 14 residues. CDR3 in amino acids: CSARDWNLQETQYF. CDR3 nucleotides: TGCAGTGCTAGAGATTGGAACTTACAAGAGACCCAGTACTTC.